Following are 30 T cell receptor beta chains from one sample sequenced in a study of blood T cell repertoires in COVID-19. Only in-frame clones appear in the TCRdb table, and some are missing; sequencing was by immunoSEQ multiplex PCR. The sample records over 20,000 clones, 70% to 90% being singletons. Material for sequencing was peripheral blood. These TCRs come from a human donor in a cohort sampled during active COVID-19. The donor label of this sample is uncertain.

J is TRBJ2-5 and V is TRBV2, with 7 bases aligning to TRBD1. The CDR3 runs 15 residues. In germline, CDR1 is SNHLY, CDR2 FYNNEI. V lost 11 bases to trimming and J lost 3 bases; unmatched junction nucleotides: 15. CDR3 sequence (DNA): TGTGCCTCCTCTCGACAGGGATTTAGAGAAGAGACCCAGTACTTC. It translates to CASSRQGFREETQYF.

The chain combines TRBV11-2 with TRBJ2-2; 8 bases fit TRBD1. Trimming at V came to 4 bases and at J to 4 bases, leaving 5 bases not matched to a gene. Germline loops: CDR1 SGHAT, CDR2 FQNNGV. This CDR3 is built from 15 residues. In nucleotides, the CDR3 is TGTGCCAGCAGCTCAACAGGGGGTGGCACCGGGGAGCTGTTTTTT. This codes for CASSSTGGGTGELFF.

The CDR3 reads CAWSPPGQGYYGYTF. CDR3 in DNA: TGTGCCTGGAGTCCCCCGGGACAGGGGTACTATGGCTACACCTTC. The chain carries TRBV30 and TRBJ1-2, with TRBD1 identical over 10 bases. Germline CDR1 is GTSNPN and CDR2 is SVGIG (reference sequence). The CDR3 has 15 amino acids. V gave up 2 bases and J gave up 3 bases; unmatched junction bases: 6.

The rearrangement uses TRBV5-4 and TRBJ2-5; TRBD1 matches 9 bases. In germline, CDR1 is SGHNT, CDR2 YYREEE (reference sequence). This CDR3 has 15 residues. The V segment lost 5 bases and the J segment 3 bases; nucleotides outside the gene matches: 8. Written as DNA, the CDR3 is TGTGCCAGCAGACGAAATACAGGGGGCGAAGAGACCCAGTACTTC. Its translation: CASRRNTGGEETQYF.

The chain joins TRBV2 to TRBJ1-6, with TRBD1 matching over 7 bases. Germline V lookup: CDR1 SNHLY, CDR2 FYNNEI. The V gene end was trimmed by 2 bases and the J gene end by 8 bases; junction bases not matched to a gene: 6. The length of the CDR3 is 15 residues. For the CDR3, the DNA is TGTGCCAGCAGTGAATTTGGGACAGATTATTCACCCCTCCACTTT. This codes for CASSEFGTDYSPLHF.

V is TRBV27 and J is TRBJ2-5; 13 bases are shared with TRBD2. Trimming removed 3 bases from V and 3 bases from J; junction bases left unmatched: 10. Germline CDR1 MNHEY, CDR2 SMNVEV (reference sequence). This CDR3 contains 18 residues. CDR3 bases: TGTGCCAGCAGTTTTGTGGTCCCGGGACTAGCGGGGAAAGAGACCCAGTACTTC. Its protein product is CASSFVVPGLAGKETQYF.

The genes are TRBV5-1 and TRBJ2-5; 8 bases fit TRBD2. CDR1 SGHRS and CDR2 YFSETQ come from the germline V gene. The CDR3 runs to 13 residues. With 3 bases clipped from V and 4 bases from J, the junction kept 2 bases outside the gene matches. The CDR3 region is CASSSRGGETQYF. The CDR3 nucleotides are TGCGCCAGCAGCTCCCGGGGGGGAGAGACCCAGTACTTC. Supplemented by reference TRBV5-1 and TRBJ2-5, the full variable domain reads KAGVTQTPRYLIKTRGQQVTLSCSPISGHRSVSWYQQTPGQGLQFLFEYFSETQRNKGNFPGRFSGRQFSNSRSEMNVSTLELGDSALYLCASSSRGGETQYFGPGTRLLVL.

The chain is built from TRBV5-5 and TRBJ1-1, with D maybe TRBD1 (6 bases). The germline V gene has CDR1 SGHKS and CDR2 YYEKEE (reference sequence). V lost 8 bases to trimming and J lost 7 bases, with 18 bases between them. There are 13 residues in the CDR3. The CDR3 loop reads CASREGGTGEAFF. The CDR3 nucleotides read TGTGCCAGTAGAGAAGGGGGAACGGGTGAAGCTTTCTTT. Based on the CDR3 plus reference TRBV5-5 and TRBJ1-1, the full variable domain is DAGVTQSPTHLIKTRGQQVTLRCSPISGHKSVSWYQQVLGQGPQFIFQYYEKEERGRGNFPDRFSARQFPNYSSELNVNALLLGDSALYLCASREGGTGEAFFGQGTRLTVV.

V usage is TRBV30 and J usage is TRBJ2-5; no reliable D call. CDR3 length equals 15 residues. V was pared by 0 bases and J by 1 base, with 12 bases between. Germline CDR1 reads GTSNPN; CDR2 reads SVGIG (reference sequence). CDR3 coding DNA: TGTGCCTGGAGTGTGAAGCTTCGTATCCAAGAGACCCAGTACTTC. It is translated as CAWSVKLRIQETQYF.

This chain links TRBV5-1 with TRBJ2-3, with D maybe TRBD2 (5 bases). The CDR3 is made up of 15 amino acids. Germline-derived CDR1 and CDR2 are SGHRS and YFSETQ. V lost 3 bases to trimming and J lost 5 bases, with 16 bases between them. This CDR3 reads CASSSEGPPQDTQYF. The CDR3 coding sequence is TGCGCCAGCAGCTCCGAGGGTCCCCCACAAGATACGCAGTATTTT.

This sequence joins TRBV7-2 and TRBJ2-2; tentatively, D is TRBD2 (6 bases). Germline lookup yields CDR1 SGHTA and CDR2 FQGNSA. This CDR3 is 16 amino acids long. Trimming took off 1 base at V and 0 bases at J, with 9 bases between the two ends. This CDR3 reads CASSLVGGTNTGELFF. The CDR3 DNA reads TGTGCCAGCAGCTTAGTCGGCGGGACGAACACCGGGGAGCTGTTTTTT.

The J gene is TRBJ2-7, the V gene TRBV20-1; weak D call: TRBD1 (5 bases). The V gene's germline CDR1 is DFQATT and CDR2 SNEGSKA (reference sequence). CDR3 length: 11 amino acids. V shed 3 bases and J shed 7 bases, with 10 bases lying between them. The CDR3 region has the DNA TGCAGTGCTAGCAGGGCTTGGGAGCAGTACTTC. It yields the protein CSASRAWEQYF.

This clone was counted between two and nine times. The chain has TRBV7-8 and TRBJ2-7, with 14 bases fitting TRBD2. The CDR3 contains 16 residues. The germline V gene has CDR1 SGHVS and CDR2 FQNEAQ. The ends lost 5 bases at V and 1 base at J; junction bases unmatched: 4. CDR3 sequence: CASSPGTSGSSYEQYF. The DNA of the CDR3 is TGTGCCAGCAGCCCGGGGACTAGCGGGAGTTCCTACGAGCAGTACTTC.

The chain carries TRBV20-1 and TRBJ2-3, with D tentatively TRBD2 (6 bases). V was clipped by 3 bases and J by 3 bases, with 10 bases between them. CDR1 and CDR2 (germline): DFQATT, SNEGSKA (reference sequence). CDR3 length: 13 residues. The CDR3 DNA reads TGCAGTGCTAGTGGAAGCGGGACAGATACGCAGTATTTT. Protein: CSASGSGTDTQYF.

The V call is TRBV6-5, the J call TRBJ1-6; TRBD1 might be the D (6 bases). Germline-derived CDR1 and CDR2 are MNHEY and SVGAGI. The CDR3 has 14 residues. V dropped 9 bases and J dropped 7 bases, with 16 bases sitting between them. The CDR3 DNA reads TGTGCCAGTACGATCAGGGGTTTCAATTCACCCCTCCACTTT. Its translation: CASTIRGFNSPLHF.

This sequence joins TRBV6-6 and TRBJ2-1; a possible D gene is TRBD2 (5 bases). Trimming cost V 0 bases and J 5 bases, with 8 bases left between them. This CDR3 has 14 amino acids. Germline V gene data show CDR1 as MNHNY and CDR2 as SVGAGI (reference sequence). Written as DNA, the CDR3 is TGTGCCAGCAGTTACTCCGAGGGCCACAATGAGCAGTTCTTC. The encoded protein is CASSYSEGHNEQFF.

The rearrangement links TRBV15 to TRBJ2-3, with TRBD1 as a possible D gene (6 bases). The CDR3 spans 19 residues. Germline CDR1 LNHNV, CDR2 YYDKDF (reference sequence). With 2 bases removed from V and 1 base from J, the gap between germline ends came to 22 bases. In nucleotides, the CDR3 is TGTGCCACCAGCAGAAGACAGGTGACAAACCCCCTGGGCACAGATACGCAGTATTTT. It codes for CATSRRQVTNPLGTDTQYF.

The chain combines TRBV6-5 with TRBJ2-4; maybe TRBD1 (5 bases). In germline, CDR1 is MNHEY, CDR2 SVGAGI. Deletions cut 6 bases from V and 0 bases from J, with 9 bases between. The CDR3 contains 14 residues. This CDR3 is CASRPQVAKNIQYF. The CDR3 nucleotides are TGTGCCAGCAGACCACAGGTAGCCAAAAACATTCAGTACTTC.

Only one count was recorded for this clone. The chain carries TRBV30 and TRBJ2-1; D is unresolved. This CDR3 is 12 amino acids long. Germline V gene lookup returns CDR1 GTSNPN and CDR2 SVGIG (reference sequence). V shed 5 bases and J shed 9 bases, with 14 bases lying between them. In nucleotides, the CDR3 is TGTGCCTGGGCCCCCAAGACAAGTGAGCAGTTCTTC. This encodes CAWAPKTSEQFF.

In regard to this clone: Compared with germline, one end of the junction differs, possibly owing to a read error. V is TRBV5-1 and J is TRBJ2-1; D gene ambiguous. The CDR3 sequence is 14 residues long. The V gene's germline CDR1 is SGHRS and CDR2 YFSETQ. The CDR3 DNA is TGCGCCAGCAGCTACAGCAGTGCCTACAATGAGCAATTCTTC. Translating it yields CASSYSSAYNEQFF.

The CDR3 reads CASSPQTANSGANVLTF. The CDR3, as DNA: TGTGCCAGCTCACCACAAACAGCCAACTCTGGGGCCAACGTCCTGACTTTC. This chain links TRBV18 with TRBJ2-6; D unresolved. V shed 1 base and J shed 0 bases, with 10 bases lying between them. Germline lookup yields CDR1 KGHSH and CDR2 LQKENI. The length of the CDR3 is 17 residues. Drawing the rest from reference TRBV18 and TRBJ2-6, the complete variable domain is NAGVMQNPRHLVRRRGQEARLRCSPMKGHSHVYWYRQLPEEGLKFMVYLQKENIIDESGMPKERFSAEFPKEGPSILRIQQVVRGDSAAYFCASSPQTANSGANVLTFGAGSRLTVL.

CDR3 nucleotide sequence: TGTGCCAGCAGCTCGACACCGAACACTGAAGCTTTCTTT. The encoded protein is CASSSTPNTEAFF. V usage is TRBV5-5 and J usage is TRBJ1-1, with no clear D. The germline V gene has CDR1 SGHKS and CDR2 YYEKEE (reference sequence). V shed 3 bases and J shed 1 base, with 7 bases lying between them. The CDR3 loop spans 13 amino acids.

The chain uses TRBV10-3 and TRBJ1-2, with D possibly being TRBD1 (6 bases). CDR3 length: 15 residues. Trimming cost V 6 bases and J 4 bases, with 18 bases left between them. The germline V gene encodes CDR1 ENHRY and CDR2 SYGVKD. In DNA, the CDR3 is TGTGCCATCAGCCAACAGGGCCTGTTAAGCTATGGCTACACCTTC. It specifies CAISQQGLLSYGYTF.

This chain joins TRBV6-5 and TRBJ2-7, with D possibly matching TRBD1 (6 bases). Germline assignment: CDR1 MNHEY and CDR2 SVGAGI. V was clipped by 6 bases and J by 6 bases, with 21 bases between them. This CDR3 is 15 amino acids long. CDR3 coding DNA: TGTGCCAGCAGCCTGTCACGGGACAAGAGATTCGAGCAGTACTTC. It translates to CASSLSRDKRFEQYF.

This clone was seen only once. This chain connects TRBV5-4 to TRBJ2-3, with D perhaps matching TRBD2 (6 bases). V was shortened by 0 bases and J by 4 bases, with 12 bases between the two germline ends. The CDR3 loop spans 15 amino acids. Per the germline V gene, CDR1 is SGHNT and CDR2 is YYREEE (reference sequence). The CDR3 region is CASSLDAGRADTQYF. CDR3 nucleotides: TGTGCCAGCAGCTTGGATGCCGGGAGAGCAGATACGCAGTATTTT.

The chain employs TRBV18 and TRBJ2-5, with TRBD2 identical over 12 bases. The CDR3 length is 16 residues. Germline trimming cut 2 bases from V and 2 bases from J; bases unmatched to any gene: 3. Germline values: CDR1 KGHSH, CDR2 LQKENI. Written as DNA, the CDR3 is TGTGCCAGCTCACCAAGGACTAGCGGGGATCAAGAGACCCAGTACTTC. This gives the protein CASSPRTSGDQETQYF.

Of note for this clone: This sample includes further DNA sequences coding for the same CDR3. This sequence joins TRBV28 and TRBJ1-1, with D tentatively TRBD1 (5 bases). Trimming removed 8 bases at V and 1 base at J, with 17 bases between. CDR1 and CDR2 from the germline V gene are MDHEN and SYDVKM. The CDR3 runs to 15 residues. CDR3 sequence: CASSPRGGGNTEAFF. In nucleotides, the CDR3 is TGTGCCAGCTCACCAAGGGGCGGCGGGAACACTGAAGCTTTCTTT.

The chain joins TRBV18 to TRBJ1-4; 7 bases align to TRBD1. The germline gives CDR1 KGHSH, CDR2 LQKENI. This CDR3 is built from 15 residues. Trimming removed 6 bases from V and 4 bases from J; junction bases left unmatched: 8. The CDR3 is CASSRDRVGNEKLFF. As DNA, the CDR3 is TGTGCCAGCTCCCGCGACAGGGTCGGTAATGAAAAACTGTTTTTT.

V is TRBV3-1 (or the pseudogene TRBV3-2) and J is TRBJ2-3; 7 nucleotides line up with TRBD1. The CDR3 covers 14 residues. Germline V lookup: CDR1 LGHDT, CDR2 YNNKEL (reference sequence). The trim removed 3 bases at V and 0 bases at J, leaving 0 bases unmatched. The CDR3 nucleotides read TGTGCCAGCAGCCAGGGACAGAGCACAGATACGCAGTATTTT. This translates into CASSQGQSTDTQYF.

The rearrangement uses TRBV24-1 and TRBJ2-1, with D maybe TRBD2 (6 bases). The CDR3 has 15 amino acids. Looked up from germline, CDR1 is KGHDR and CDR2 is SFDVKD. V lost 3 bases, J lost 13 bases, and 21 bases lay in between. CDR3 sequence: CATSDRNMGGALQFF. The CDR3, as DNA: TGTGCCACCAGTGATAGGAACATGGGCGGGGCCCTTCAGTTCTTC.